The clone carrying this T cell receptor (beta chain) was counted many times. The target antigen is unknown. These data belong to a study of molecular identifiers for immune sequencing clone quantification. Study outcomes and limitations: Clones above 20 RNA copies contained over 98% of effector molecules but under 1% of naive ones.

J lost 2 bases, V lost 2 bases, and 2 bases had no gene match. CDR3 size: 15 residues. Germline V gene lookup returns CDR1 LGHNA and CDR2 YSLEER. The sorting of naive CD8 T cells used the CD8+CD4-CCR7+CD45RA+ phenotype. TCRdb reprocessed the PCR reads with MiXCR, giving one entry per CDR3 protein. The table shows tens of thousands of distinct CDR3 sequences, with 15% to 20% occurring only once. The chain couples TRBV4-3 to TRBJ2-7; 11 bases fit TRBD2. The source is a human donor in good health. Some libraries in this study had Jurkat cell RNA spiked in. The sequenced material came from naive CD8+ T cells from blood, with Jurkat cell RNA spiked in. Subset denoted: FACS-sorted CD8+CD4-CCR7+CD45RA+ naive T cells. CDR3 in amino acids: CASSQTSGGPYEQYF. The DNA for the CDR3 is TGCGCCAGCAGCCAAACTAGCGGGGGCCCCTACGAGCAGTACTTC.